The 10 T cell receptor beta chains presented below share a single source sample, sequenced in a study of cytomegalovirus exposure and HLA in healthy donors. The PCR ran on 60 Vbeta and 13 Jbeta primers. Libraries were prepared by immunoSEQ multiplex PCR; TCRdb keeps only in-frame clonotypes and omits some of them. The sample holds around 150,000 clones, 65% to 80% seen once. The sample comprised PBMCs. Every receptor here comes from a woman aged 40 to 49 in good health and CMV-seronegative.

This clone has a single count. The sample holds other DNA sequences that translate to the same CDR3. The chain's CDR3 is CASSVLAGGTDTQYF. In DNA, the CDR3 is TGTGCCAGTAGCGTACTAGCGGGAGGGACAGATACGCAGTATTTT. This chain joins TRBV19 and TRBJ2-3; 13 nucleotides agree with TRBD2. This CDR3 region has 15 residues. From germline, CDR1 is LNHDA and CDR2 SQIVND (reference sequence). The V segment lost 6 bases and the J segment 3 bases; nucleotides outside the gene matches: 3.

Comment on this clone: The junction does not match germline at one end; this may be a read error. The chain recombines TRBV6-1 with TRBJ2-2; 9 nucleotides match TRBD1. This CDR3 region has 14 residues. Germline assignment: CDR1 MNHNS and CDR2 SASEGT. CDR3 in amino acids: CVSSTRTGAGELFF. CDR3 bases: TGTGTCAGCAGTACTCGGACAGGGGCCGGGGAGCTGTTTTTT.

The genes are TRBV6-5 and TRBJ2-2; D may be TRBD1 (6 bases). The germline V and J ends were trimmed by 3 bases and 7 bases, with 15 bases remaining between them. The CDR3 sequence is 15 residues long. Germline V gene sequence: CDR1 MNHEY, CDR2 SVGAGI. This CDR3 reads CASSYQQGWIGELFF. Written as DNA, the CDR3 is TGTGCCAGCAGTTATCAACAGGGTTGGATCGGGGAGCTGTTTTTT.

The CDR3 is CASSIGTGRNQPQHF. Here the CDR3 DNA reads TGTGCCAGCAGTATCGGGACAGGGCGGAATCAGCCCCAGCATTTT. This chain connects TRBV6-1 to TRBJ1-5; 9 nucleotides match TRBD1. The CDR3 is made up of 15 amino acids. Unmatched junction bases numbered 6, after V lost 5 bases and J lost 4 bases. Germline loops: CDR1 MNHNS, CDR2 SASEGT.

This clone has more than one count but fewer than ten. The chain carries TRBV2 and TRBJ1-1; 10 nucleotides match TRBD1. CDR3 length: 16 amino acids. V lost 3 bases, J lost 3 bases, and 7 bases stayed unmatched. Germline V gene sequence: CDR1 SNHLY, CDR2 FYNNEI. This CDR3 reads CASSDPDRGHHTEAFF. The CDR3 DNA reads as TGTGCCAGCAGTGACCCCGACAGGGGGCATCACACTGAAGCTTTCTTT.

The chain uses TRBV30 and TRBJ2-7, with D maybe TRBD2 (7 bases). Germline assignment: CDR1 GTSNPN and CDR2 SVGIG (reference sequence). The CDR3 consists of 12 residues. V was trimmed by 6 bases and J by 6 bases, leaving 15 bases between them. CDR3 amino acids: CACTAGGREQYF. For the CDR3, the DNA is TGTGCCTGCACCGCCGGGGGGCGCGAGCAGTACTTC.

V is TRBV27 and J is TRBJ2-1, with a possible D match to TRBD2 (5 bases). V was clipped by 2 bases and J by 0 bases, with 11 bases between them. This CDR3 spans 16 amino acids. CDR1 is MNHEY and CDR2 is SMNVEV in the germline V gene (reference sequence). The CDR3 coding sequence is TGTGCCAGCAGTTTACTTCTAGCCGCCTCCTACAATGAGCAGTTCTTC. As protein: CASSLLLAASYNEQFF.

This clone appeared a few times. This CDR3 is CASSEHWGGAASGANVLTF. In DNA form, the CDR3 reads TGTGCCAGCAGTGAACACTGGGGCGGCGCAGCCTCTGGGGCCAACGTCCTGACTTTC. The rearrangement links TRBV6-1 to TRBJ2-6; D possibly corresponds to TRBD1 (5 bases). Germline assignment: CDR1 MNHNS and CDR2 SASEGT. Trimming pared 2 bases from V and 0 bases from J, leaving 17 bases between. The CDR3 has 19 residues.

The chain uses TRBV6-6 and TRBJ1-5, with D uncertain. Trimming cost V 2 bases and J 2 bases, with 7 bases left between them. CDR1 and CDR2 (germline): MNHNY, SVGAGI (reference sequence). The CDR3 length is 14 residues. As DNA, the CDR3 is TGTGCCAGCAGTTACGCCCGGGGCAATCAGCCCCAGCATTTT. It is translated as CASSYARGNQPQHF.

In DNA, the CDR3 is TGCAGCGTTGTAGGGGGAAAAGACACCGGGGAGCTGTTTTTT. It translates to CSVVGGKDTGELFF. The chain employs TRBV29-1 and TRBJ2-2; D possibly corresponds to TRBD1 (6 bases). Germline CDR1 and CDR2: SQVTM and ANQGSEA. V was pared by 4 bases and J by 3 bases, with 12 bases between. The CDR3 runs to 14 residues.